Below, 30 T cell receptor beta chains from the same sample are listed, as sequenced in a study of shared clonotypes between healthy human individuals (dated by TCRdb to 2018 to 2021). Libraries were made using the immunoSEQ multiplex PCR assay. The immuneACCESS repertoire file appears here via TCRdb, limited to in-frame rearrangements. These files lack a portion of the clones; in checked studies, under half of the deficit traces to unresolved V genes, and the cause of the others is not known. This sample holds just over 2,000,000 clones; about 95% were observed only once. The ten top clones hold 0.13% of the sample. Sequencing was done on a sample of naive CD4+ T cells sorted from blood. This sample's cell subset or site label indicates: CD45RA+ positively selected. The receptors shown here come from a man between 18 and 29 years old in good health.

The J gene is TRBJ2-5, the V gene TRBV5-1; weak D call: TRBD1 (5 bases). The CDR3 covers 14 residues. Looked up from germline, CDR1 is SGHRS and CDR2 is YFSETQ. V shed 5 bases and J shed 1 base, with 12 bases lying between them. CDR3 in amino acids: CASRPLTVQETQYF. CDR3 nucleotides: TGCGCCAGCAGACCTCTGACAGTCCAAGAGACCCAGTACTTC.

The chain carries TRBV7-2 and TRBJ2-5; 8 bases are a match to TRBD2. V was pared by 5 bases and J by 5 bases, with 13 bases of the junction left unmatched. This CDR3 comprises 16 residues. Germline V lookup: CDR1 SGHTA, CDR2 FQGNSA. The CDR3 DNA reads TGTGCCAGCAGCGCCAGCCCAGCGGGAGTCATGGAGACCCAGTACTTC. Its protein product is CASSASPAGVMETQYF.

The chain recombines TRBV28 with TRBJ2-7; TRBD2 agrees at 8 bases. Trimming removed 8 bases from V and 3 bases from J; junction bases left unmatched: 9. CDR3 length: 14 amino acids. The germline CDR1 and CDR2 sequences are MDHEN and SYDVKM. The CDR3 spells CASADSGGYYEQYF. In DNA form, the CDR3 reads TGTGCCAGCGCGGACAGCGGGGGATACTACGAGCAGTACTTC. The whole variable domain, remainder taken from reference TRBV28 and TRBJ2-7, is DVKVTQSSRYLVKRTGEKVFLECVQDMDHENMFWYRQDPGLGLRLIYFSYDVKMKEKGDIPEGYSVSREKKERFSLILESASTNQTSMYLCASADSGGYYEQYFGPGTRLTVT.

The V call is TRBV18, the J call TRBJ1-4; no definite D call. V was clipped by 2 bases and J by 7 bases, with 11 bases between them. Germline loops: CDR1 KGHSH, CDR2 LQKENI. CDR3 length: 14 residues. The CDR3 DNA follows: TGTGCCAGCTCACCAGACTCCCGGAGTGAAAAACTGTTTTTT. Its translation: CASSPDSRSEKLFF. The full variable domain, its missing parts supplied by reference TRBV18 and TRBJ1-4, is NAGVMQNPRHLVRRRGQEARLRCSPMKGHSHVYWYRQLPEEGLKFMVYLQKENIIDESGMPKERFSAEFPKEGPSILRIQQVVRGDSAAYFCASSPDSRSEKLFFGSGTQLSVL.

Worth noting for this clone: The sample contains more than one DNA sequence encoding this CDR3. The J gene is TRBJ2-2, the V gene TRBV5-1; D gene uncertain. This CDR3 region has 12 residues. V lost 4 bases and J 5 bases, leaving 6 bases between the germline ends. Germline CDR1 reads SGHRS; CDR2 reads YFSETQ. The CDR3 region has the DNA TGCGCCAGCAGCCCAGAAACCGGGGAGCTGTTTTTT. It yields the protein CASSPETGELFF.

V usage is TRBV19 and J usage is TRBJ1-1; D is uncertain. Germline lookup yields CDR1 LNHDA and CDR2 SQIVND (reference sequence). The CDR3 extends over 11 amino acids. With 2 bases removed from V and 7 bases from J, the gap between germline ends came to 5 bases. The CDR3 is CASSIQREAFF. In nucleotides, the CDR3 is TGTGCCAGTAGTATACAGCGTGAAGCTTTCTTT. Filled out from reference TRBV19 and TRBJ1-1, the complete variable domain reads DGGITQSPKYLFRKEGQNVTLSCEQNLNHDAMYWYRQDPGQGLRLIYYSQIVNDFQKGDIAEGYSVSREKKESFPLTVTSAQKNPTAFYLCASSIQREAFFGQGTRLTVV.

J is TRBJ2-1 and V is TRBV29-1; weak D call: TRBD1 (6 bases). Germline V lookup: CDR1 SQVTM, CDR2 ANQGSEA. This CDR3 comprises 15 residues. Trimming shortened V by 3 bases and J by 7 bases, and 19 bases separated the two germline ends. Here the CDR3 DNA reads TGCAGCGTTGATGTAACCGGGACAAGCTTTAATGAGCAGTTCTTC. Its translation: CSVDVTGTSFNEQFF.

This sequence joins TRBV5-1 and TRBJ2-3, with 14 bases aligning to TRBD2. V lost 3 bases, J lost 5 bases, and 8 bases stayed unmatched. Looked up from germline, CDR1 is SGHRS and CDR2 is YFSETQ. The CDR3 covers 17 residues. Here the CDR3 DNA reads TGCGCCAGCAGCTCCGGGACTAGCGGGAGAGAAGGAGATACGCAGTATTTT. The encoded protein is CASSSGTSGREGDTQYF.

V gene TRBV21-1 combines with J gene TRBJ2-4. TRBV21-1 is a recognized pseudogene. The CDR3 totals 17 residues. CDR3 sequence: CASSNVRGEGAKNIQYF. In nucleotides, the CDR3 is TGTGCCAGCAGCAACGTAAGGGGGGAAGGAGCCAAAAACATTCAGTACTTC.

The V and J genes are TRBV2 and TRBJ1-1; D not resolved. The V gene's germline CDR1 is SNHLY and CDR2 FYNNEI. CDR3 size: 11 residues. The V gene lost 7 bases and the J gene lost 6 bases, with 9 bases spanning the gap. The CDR3 loop is CASIGRSEAFF. CDR3 in DNA: TGTGCCAGCATTGGGCGGTCTGAAGCTTTCTTT.

The gene calls are TRBV9 and TRBJ1-2, with D hard to call. CDR1 and CDR2 from the germline V gene are SGDLS and YYNGEE. The length of the CDR3 is 16 residues. Trimming stripped 0 bases from V and 0 bases from J, with 12 bases between. The CDR3 sequence: CASSVASSGSNYGYTF. The CDR3 DNA is TGTGCCAGCAGCGTAGCTTCATCGGGGTCTAACTATGGCTACACCTTC.

This sequence joins TRBV27 and TRBJ2-5; D not resolved. CDR1 and CDR2 (germline): MNHEY, SMNVEV (reference sequence). V lost 7 bases, J lost 1 base, and 16 bases lay in between. CDR3 length: 15 amino acids. Here the CDR3 DNA reads TGTGCCAGCAAGAGATCCGTTCAGCCCCAAGAGACCCAGTACTTC. It is translated as CASKRSVQPQETQYF.

V and J are TRBV10-3 and TRBJ1-2; 9 bases are a match to TRBD1. The junction had 14 bases not matched to a gene; V was cut back by 0 bases and J by 6 bases. The CDR3 length is 18 residues. The germline gives CDR1 ENHRY, CDR2 SYGVKD. CDR3 sequence (DNA): TGTGCCATCAGTGAGTCGGGTGGTCCGGGACAGGGAACGGATGGCTACACCTTC. Residues: CAISESGGPGQGTDGYTF.

The V call is TRBV28, the J call TRBJ1-2; the D gene is possibly TRBD1 (5 bases). Trimming removed 6 bases from V and 1 base from J, with 12 bases in between. Germline V gene data show CDR1 as MDHEN and CDR2 as SYDVKM. The CDR3 consists of 14 residues. The CDR3, as DNA: TGTGCCAGCAGACGGGGCAGTGATAACTATGGCTACACCTTC. This translates into CASRRGSDNYGYTF.

V usage is TRBV18 and J usage is TRBJ2-3; D possibly corresponds to TRBD1 (7 bases). The CDR3 covers 16 residues. Germline CDR1 is KGHSH and CDR2 is LQKENI. The V end was cut by 3 bases, the J end by 1 base, with 14 bases between. The CDR3 sequence is CASSPEGARGTDTQYF. The CDR3 DNA reads as TGTGCCAGCTCACCGGAGGGGGCGCGTGGCACAGATACGCAGTATTTT.

V and J are TRBV28 and TRBJ2-5; D assignment may be TRBD1 or TRBD2 (5 bases each). This CDR3 region has 17 residues. Germline CDR1 reads MDHEN; CDR2 reads SYDVKM. V shed 5 bases and J shed 0 bases, with 19 bases lying between them. The CDR3 bases are TGTGCCAGCAGTACTCAAGGGTGGGGGACCGACCAAGAGACCCAGTACTTC. This translates into CASSTQGWGTDQETQYF.

In DNA, the CDR3 is TGTGCCAGTAGTATAGGACAGGCACAGGGATATAATTCACCCCTCCACTTT. Its translation: CASSIGQAQGYNSPLHF. J is TRBJ1-6 and V is TRBV19; tentatively, D is TRBD1 (6 bases). CDR1 LNHDA and CDR2 SQIVND come from the germline V gene (reference sequence). Trimming removed 1 base from V and 4 bases from J, with 14 bases in between. This CDR3 has 17 amino acids. Full variable domain (rest looked up from reference TRBV19 and TRBJ1-6): DGGITQSPKYLFRKEGQNVTLSCEQNLNHDAMYWYRQDPGQGLRLIYYSQIVNDFQKGDIAEGYSVSREKKESFPLTVTSAQKNPTAFYLCASSIGQAQGYNSPLHFGNGTRLTVT.

The gene calls are TRBV19 and TRBJ1-5, with TRBD1 matching over 8 bases. The V gene end was trimmed by 5 bases and the J gene end by 2 bases; junction bases not matched to a gene: 8. Germline V CDR1 and CDR2: LNHDA, SQIVND (reference sequence). The CDR3 runs to 16 residues. The DNA of the CDR3 is TGTGCCAGTAGTGGAGGACAGGGCGGTGGCAATCAGCCCCAGCATTTT. Encoded protein: CASSGGQGGGNQPQHF.

The chain uses TRBV27 and TRBJ2-3, with 7 bases identical to TRBD1. The CDR3 covers 12 residues. From germline, CDR1 is MNHEY and CDR2 SMNVEV (reference sequence). Trimming took 5 bases from V and 7 from J; bases not matched to a gene: 3. CDR3 sequence reads: CASSLTGHTQYF. In DNA form, the CDR3 reads TGTGCCAGCAGTCTGACAGGGCATACGCAGTATTTT.

This sequence joins TRBV15 and TRBJ2-7; D not resolved. V lost 3 bases and J lost 2, with 26 bases in between. Germline CDR1 and CDR2: LNHNV and YYDKDF (reference sequence). The CDR3 consists of 19 residues. CDR3 nucleotide sequence: TGTGCCACCAGCAGTAGAGATGGGCTGCCGGGTCGTGTCGCCTACGAGCAGTACTTC. Protein: CATSSRDGLPGRVAYEQYF.

The chain links TRBV2 to TRBJ2-5; D not certain. Germline values: CDR1 SNHLY, CDR2 FYNNEI. Trimming stripped 4 bases from V and 2 bases from J, with 14 bases between. This CDR3 is built from 15 residues. The CDR3 DNA follows: TGTGCCAGCAGTGGAGGCCAGACCTGGCAAGAGACCCAGTACTTC. This gives the protein CASSGGQTWQETQYF.

V usage is TRBV18 and J usage is TRBJ1-1; 9 bases agree with TRBD1. V lost 2 bases, J lost 5 bases, and 9 bases stayed unmatched. Germline V gives CDR1 KGHSH, CDR2 LQKENI. The CDR3 consists of 16 residues. The CDR3 DNA is TGTGCCAGCTCACCAGCAAACAGGGGGCCGGGAACTGAAGCTTTCTTT. This translates into CASSPANRGPGTEAFF.

As concerns this clone: Other DNA sequences in the same sample also yield this CDR3. The chain recombines TRBV5-6 with TRBJ2-7, with 10 bases fitting TRBD1. Germline values: CDR1 SGHDT, CDR2 YYEEEE. This CDR3 is built from 15 residues. The V and J ends lost 5 bases and 1 base, in that order; junction bases with no gene match: 6. This CDR3 is CASSLPGQGSYEQYF. As DNA, the CDR3 is TGTGCCAGCAGTTTACCGGGACAGGGGTCCTACGAGCAGTACTTC.

The rearrangement joins TRBV19 to TRBJ2-1; D is unresolved. Germline V lookup: CDR1 LNHDA, CDR2 SQIVND (reference sequence). CDR3 length: 14 residues. V gave up 3 bases and J gave up 0 bases, with 6 bases separating them. CDR3 sequence: CASSMTGSYNEQFF. The DNA of the CDR3 is TGTGCCAGTAGTATGACTGGCTCCTACAATGAGCAGTTCTTC.

The rearrangement uses TRBV27 and TRBJ1-3, with no clear D. V lost 1 base to trimming and J lost 2 bases, with 6 bases between them. Germline CDR1 MNHEY, CDR2 SMNVEV (reference sequence). There are 14 residues in the CDR3. CDR3 bases: TGTGCCAGCAGTTTATTAGGTCCTGGAAACACCATATATTTT. As protein: CASSLLGPGNTIYF.

V usage is TRBV7-6 and J usage is TRBJ2-1, with 9 positions matching TRBD1. The germline V gene encodes CDR1 SGHVS and CDR2 FNYEAQ. The CDR3 runs 14 residues. V lost 5 bases to trimming and J lost 9 bases; unmatched junction nucleotides: 8. Here the CDR3 reads CASSPTGGEGEQFF. CDR3 nucleotide sequence: TGTGCCAGCAGCCCGACAGGGGGTGAGGGTGAGCAGTTCTTC.

About this clone: The sample carries other DNA sequences with the same CDR3. The chain recombines TRBV29-1 with TRBJ1-2; no reliable D call. The CDR3 contains 11 residues. Between the trimmed V and J ends, which lost 0 bases and 4 bases, there was a span of 3 bases. Germline values: CDR1 SQVTM, CDR2 ANQGSEA. DNA for the CDR3: TGCAGCGTTGAAGACATCTATGGCTACACCTTC. Protein sequence: CSVEDIYGYTF.

Worth noting for this clone: The junction and the germline gene differ at one end; a read error may be behind it. The chain has TRBV9 and TRBJ2-1; tentatively, D is TRBD1 or TRBD2 (6 bases each). The CDR3 runs to 16 residues. Germline loops: CDR1 SGDLS, CDR2 YYNGEE. CDR3 protein: CVSSVGGFVPYNEQFF. DNA of the CDR3: TGTGTCAGCAGCGTAGGGGGGTTCGTCCCCTACAATGAGCAGTTCTTC.

J is TRBJ1-1 and V is TRBV30, with 7 bases that match TRBD1. From germline, CDR1 is GTSNPN and CDR2 SVGIG (reference sequence). This CDR3 is 12 amino acids long. The V and J ends lost 1 base and 7 bases, in that order; junction bases with no gene match: 3. The DNA of the CDR3 is TGTGCCTGGAGTGCGACAGGGAGTGAAGCTTTCTTT. It specifies CAWSATGSEAFF. The variable domain in full, completed from reference TRBV30 and TRBJ1-1, reads SQTIHQWPATLVQPVGSPLSLECTVEGTSNPNLYWYRQAAGRGLQLLFYSVGIGQISSEVPQNLSASRPQDRQFILSSKKLLLSDSGFYLCAWSATGSEAFFGQGTRLTVV.

The V gene is TRBV4-2, the J gene TRBJ1-2; 8 bases agree with TRBD1. Germline V gene sequence: CDR1 LGHNA, CDR2 YNFKEQ. The CDR3 contains 13 residues. V lost 1 base, J lost 6 bases, and 1 base stayed unmatched. This CDR3 reads CASSQGQGNGYTF. CDR3 nucleotide sequence: TGTGCCAGCAGCCAAGGACAGGGGAATGGCTACACCTTC.